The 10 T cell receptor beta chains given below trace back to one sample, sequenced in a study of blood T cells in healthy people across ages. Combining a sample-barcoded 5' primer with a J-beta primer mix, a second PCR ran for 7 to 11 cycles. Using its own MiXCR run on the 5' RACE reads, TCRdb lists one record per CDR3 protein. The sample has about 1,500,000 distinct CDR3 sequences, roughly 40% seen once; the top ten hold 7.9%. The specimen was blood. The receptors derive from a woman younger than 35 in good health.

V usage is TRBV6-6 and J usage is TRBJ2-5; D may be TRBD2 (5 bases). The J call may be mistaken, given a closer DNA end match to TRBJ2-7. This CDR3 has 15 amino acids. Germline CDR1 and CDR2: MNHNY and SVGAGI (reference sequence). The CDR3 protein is CASSYSPATGDEQYF. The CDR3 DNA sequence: TGTGCCAGCAGTTATTCCCCGGCTACCGGGGACGAGCAGTACTTC.

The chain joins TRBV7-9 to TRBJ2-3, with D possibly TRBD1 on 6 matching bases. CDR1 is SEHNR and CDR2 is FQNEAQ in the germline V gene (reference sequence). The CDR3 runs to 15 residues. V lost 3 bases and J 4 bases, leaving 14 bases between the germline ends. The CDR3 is CASSFNRALADTQYF. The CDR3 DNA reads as TGTGCCAGCAGCTTCAACAGGGCGCTCGCAGATACGCAGTATTTT.

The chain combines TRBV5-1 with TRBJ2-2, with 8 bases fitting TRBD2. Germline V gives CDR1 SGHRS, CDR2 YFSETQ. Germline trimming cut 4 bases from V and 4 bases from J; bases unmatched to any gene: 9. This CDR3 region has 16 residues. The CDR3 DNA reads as TGCGCCAGCAGCCCCACCCGGGGGACTAGCACCGGGGAGCTGTTTTTT. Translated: CASSPTRGTSTGELFF.

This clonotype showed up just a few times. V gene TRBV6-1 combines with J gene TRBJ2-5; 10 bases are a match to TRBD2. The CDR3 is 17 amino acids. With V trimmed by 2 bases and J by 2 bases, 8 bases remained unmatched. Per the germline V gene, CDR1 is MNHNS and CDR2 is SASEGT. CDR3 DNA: TGTGCCAGCAGTGAACCTCTAGCGGGGGATACGCAAGAGACCCAGTACTTC. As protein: CASSEPLAGDTQETQYF.

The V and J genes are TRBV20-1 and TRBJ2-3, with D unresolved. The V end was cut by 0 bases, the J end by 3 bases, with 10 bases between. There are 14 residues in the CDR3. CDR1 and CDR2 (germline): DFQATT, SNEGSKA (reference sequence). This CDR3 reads CSARDSVATDTQYF. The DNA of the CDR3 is TGCAGTGCTAGAGATTCGGTGGCTACAGATACGCAGTATTTT.

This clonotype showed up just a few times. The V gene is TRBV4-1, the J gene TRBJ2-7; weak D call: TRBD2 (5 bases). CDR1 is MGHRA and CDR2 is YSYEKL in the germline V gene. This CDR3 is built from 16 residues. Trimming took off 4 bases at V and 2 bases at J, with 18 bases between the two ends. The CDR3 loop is CASSPSSGLGTYEQYF. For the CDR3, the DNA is TGCGCCAGCAGCCCTTCGAGTGGACTGGGGACCTACGAGCAGTACTTC.

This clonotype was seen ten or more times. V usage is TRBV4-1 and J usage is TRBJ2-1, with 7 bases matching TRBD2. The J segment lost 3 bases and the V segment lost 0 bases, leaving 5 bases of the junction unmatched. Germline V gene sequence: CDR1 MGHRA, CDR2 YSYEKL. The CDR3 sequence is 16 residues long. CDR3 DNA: TGCGCCAGCAGCCAAGAAAGTGCGGGGGTCTACAATGAGCAGTTCTTC. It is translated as CASSQESAGVYNEQFF.

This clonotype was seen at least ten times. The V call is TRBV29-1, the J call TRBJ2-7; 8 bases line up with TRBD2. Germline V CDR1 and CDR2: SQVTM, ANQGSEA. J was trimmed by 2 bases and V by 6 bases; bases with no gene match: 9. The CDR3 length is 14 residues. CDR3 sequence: CSVAPSGPTYEQYF. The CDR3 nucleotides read TGCAGCGTAGCACCTAGCGGGCCAACCTACGAGCAGTACTTC.

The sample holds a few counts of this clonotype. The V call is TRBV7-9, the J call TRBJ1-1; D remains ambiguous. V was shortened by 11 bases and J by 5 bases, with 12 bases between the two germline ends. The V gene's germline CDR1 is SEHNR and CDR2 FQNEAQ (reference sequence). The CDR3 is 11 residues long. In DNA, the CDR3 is TGTGCCCTTGGTGGGGAGACTGAAGCTTTCTTT. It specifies CALGGETEAFF. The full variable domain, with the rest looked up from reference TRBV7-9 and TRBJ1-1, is DTGVSQNPRHKITKRGQNVTFRCDPISEHNRLYWYRQTLGQGPEFLTYFQNEAQLEKSRLLSDRFSAERPKGSFSTLEIQRTEQGDSAMYLCALGGETEAFFGQGTRLTVV.

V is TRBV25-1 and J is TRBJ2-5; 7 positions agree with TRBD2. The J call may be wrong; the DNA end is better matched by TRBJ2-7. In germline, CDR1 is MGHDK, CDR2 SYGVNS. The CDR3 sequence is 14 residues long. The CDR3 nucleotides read TGTGCCAGCAGTGAATCTGGCGGGAGCCGCGAGCAGTACTTC. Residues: CASSESGGSREQYF.